This TCR beta chain was identified during a study of lung T cells in sarcoidosis with Löfgren's syndrome. Study-level findings and limits: Shared TRAV12-1 and TRBV2 CDR3 motifs were reported across several patients.

This clonotype was seen repeatedly, ten times or more. Its target is unknown. Trimming took 7 bases from V and 1 from J; bases not matched to a gene: 3. This CDR3 has 14 residues. TCRdb re-called the reads through MiXCR, storing one row per CDR3 protein. The table includes about 1,100 distinct CDR3 sequences, less than 30% detected once. Sequencing was performed on CD4+ T cells from bronchoalveolar lavage. The sequence was collected from a human donor with sarcoidosis (Löfgren's syndrome or another form), or a control subject (not recorded which). V is TRBV12-3 or TRBV12-4 and J is TRBJ1-5; TRBD1 agrees at 8 bases. CDR3 sequence reads: CASTQGASNQPQHF. The CDR3 DNA reads TGTGCCAGCACTCAGGGGGCCAGCAATCAGCCCCAGCATTTT.